This T cell receptor beta chain was captured by sequencing in a study of blood T cell repertoires in COVID-19. As for the study in general: The origin of the acute and convalescent COVID-19 samples was the United States, Italy and Spain.

The germline V and J ends were trimmed by 2 bases and 2 bases, with 8 bases remaining between them. Looked up from germline, CDR1 is SGHDT and CDR2 is YYEEEE. The CDR3 consists of 13 residues. How the authors handled the data: Amplification of reference gene primers provided the estimated nucleated cell counts. The repertoire was sequenced with immunoSEQ multiplex PCR; TCRdb's copy has only in-frame clones and lacks some. That table supplies the V and J calls and clone size; D and trimming were determined from the DNA. The repertoire holds around 260,000 clones, 80% to 90% seen once, with 2.3% in the top ten.

The V call is TRBV5-6, the J call TRBJ2-7, with no clear D. Sequencing was done on a sample of peripheral blood. The receptor was isolated from a woman aged 50 to 60 with acute or convalescent COVID-19. This chain's CDR3 is CASSFQQTYEQYF. The CDR3 DNA sequence: TGTGCCAGCAGCTTCCAACAAACCTACGAGCAGTACTTC.